This T cell receptor (beta chain) comes out of a study of cytomegalovirus exposure and HLA in healthy donors. About the study: Among the 300 to 500 donors who were genotyped, 81% fell in the genetic ancestry cluster that is associated with self-reported Caucasian donors.

Both 60 Vbeta primers and 13 Jbeta primers went into the PCR. The data were produced by immunoSEQ multiplex PCR, yet TCRdb's version contains in-frame clones alone and is incomplete. In the table there are 150,000 to 200,000 clones, approximately 80% of which are singletons. There are 13 residues in the CDR3. Trimming left V 1 base short and J 8 bases short, with 11 bases between. Germline V gene data show CDR1 as MNHEY and CDR2 as SVGAGI. This sequence joins TRBV6-5 and TRBJ1-2; tentative D call: TRBD1 (6 bases). The clonotype was recovered from a young woman in good health and CMV-seronegative. The specimen was PBMCs. The CDR3 coding sequence is TGTGCCAGCAGTTACTTACAGGGCGGGGGCTACACCTTC. Translated, it gives CASSYLQGGGYTF.